A selection of T cell receptor beta chains follows, all from one sample in a study of T-cell memory formation after mild COVID-19. Each CDR3 protein gets one entry after TCRdb re-called the 5' RACE reads with MiXCR. The sample has 450,000 to 650,000 distinct CDR3 sequences; about 20% are singletons. The sequenced material came from PBMCs or a T cell subset sorted from them (not recorded which). These receptors all come from an adult woman who had mild COVID-19 (a few samples of this study predate the infection). Cell type and time point are not known. Both conserved end residues are part of each CDR3. Fields, in order: D gene, clone size, J gene, V gene, CDR3 DNA, CDR3 protein. The D gene is left open where the match is weak. Size is stated for part of the rows, as once, few or many counts, or as a class when the clone is expanded.

D: TRBD2; size: .; J: TRBJ2-1; V: TRBV7-2; DNA: TGTGCCAGCAGCACAACACTAGCGGGAGGGGGATGGAATGAGCAGTTCTTC; CDR3: CASSTTLAGGGWNEQFF
D: .; size: many; J: TRBJ2-5; V: TRBV5-4; DNA: TGTGCCAGCAGCCTACCCGGGCTACAAGAGACCCAGTACTTC; CDR3: CASSLPGLQETQYF
D: TRBD1; size: few; J: TRBJ2-1; V: TRBV18; DNA: TGTGCCAGCTCACCGTCCGGGACAGGGGGCCGGGATGAGCAGTTCTTC; CDR3: CASSPSGTGGRDEQFF
D: .; size: .; J: TRBJ1-5; V: TRBV10-2; DNA: TGCGCCAGCAGTGAAAGGGGGAGAAATCAGCCCCAGCATTTT; CDR3: CASSERGRNQPQHF
D: .; size: .; J: TRBJ2-2; V: TRBV12-5; DNA: TGTGCTAGTCGCCGGGGCACCGGGGAGCTGTTTTTT; CDR3: CASRRGTGELFF
D: TRBD2; size: .; J: TRBJ2-7; V: TRBV12-3/TRBV12-4; DNA: TGTGCCAGCAGTTTCGCTCGAGCGGGAGGGCCGGTCGAGCAGTACTTC; CDR3: CASSFARAGGPVEQYF
D: TRBD2; size: .; J: TRBJ2-5; V: TRBV5-6; DNA: TGTGCCAGCAGCTTGAGGGGACTAGCGGGGGGGCTGGAGACCCAGTACTTC; CDR3: CASSLRGLAGGLETQYF
D: .; size: many; J: TRBJ1-1; V: TRBV6-5; DNA: TGTGCCAGCAGTCCTGCCATGAACACTGAAGCTTTCTTT; CDR3: CASSPAMNTEAFF
D: .; size: few; J: TRBJ1-1; V: TRBV4-2; DNA: TGTGCCAGCAGTTGGTCCCCGGGAAACACTGAAGCTTTCTTT; CDR3: CASSWSPGNTEAFF
D: TRBD1; size: few; J: TRBJ1-2; V: TRBV15; DNA: TGTGCCACCAGCGGGACAGAGTTCTATGGCTACACCTTC; CDR3: CATSGTEFYGYTF
D: .; size: .; J: TRBJ1-4; V: TRBV9; DNA: TGTGCCAGCAGCGTCGGGGGACAATTTTCAGAAAAACTGTTTTTT; CDR3: CASSVGGQFSEKLFF
D: .; size: few; J: TRBJ1-3; V: TRBV7-6; DNA: TGTGCCAGCAGCCTTGTAAACCCCTCTGGAAACACCATATATTTT; CDR3: CASSLVNPSGNTIYF
D: .; size: few; J: TRBJ1-2; V: TRBV20-1; DNA: TGCAGTGCCATAGAGCAGGGTTGGTCTGGCTACACCTTC; CDR3: CSAIEQGWSGYTF
D: TRBD2; size: .; J: TRBJ2-1; V: TRBV5-6; DNA: TGTGCCACAAGCGGGGGGGCAAGCTCCTACAATGAGCAGTTCTTC; CDR3: CATSGGASSYNEQFF
D: .; size: .; J: TRBJ2-2; V: TRBV6-4; DNA: TGTGCCAGCAGCCACGGGGTCGGGGAGCTGTTTTTT; CDR3: CASSHGVGELFF
D: .; size: few; J: TRBJ2-2; V: TRBV28; DNA: TGTGCCAGCACCTTAGGCCCTGGGGGAATCACCGGGGAGCTGTTTTTT; CDR3: CASTLGPGGITGELFF
D: .; size: .; J: TRBJ2-1; V: TRBV14; DNA: TGTGCCAGCAGCCCTCGTGAGAGTCTATCCCTAAGAAATGAGCAGTTCTTC; CDR3: CASSPRESLSLRNEQFF
D: .; size: .; J: TRBJ2-1; V: TRBV5-1; DNA: TGCGCCAGCAGCTTGAGAGGCCAGGGGCGGAATGAGCAGTTCTTC; CDR3: CASSLRGQGRNEQFF
D: .; size: .; J: TRBJ2-7; V: TRBV20-1; DNA: TGCAGTGCTAGAGATCGCTCGACTTACTACGAGCAGTACTTC; CDR3: CSARDRSTYYEQYF
D: TRBD1; size: .; J: TRBJ1-2; V: TRBV7-9; DNA: TGTGCCAGCAGCTCCGACAGGGGGGCCGGCTATGGCTACACCTTC; CDR3: CASSSDRGAGYGYTF
D: .; size: .; J: TRBJ1-1; V: TRBV20-1; DNA: TGCAGTGCAAATAGGGAGGTCACTGAAGCTTTCTTT; CDR3: CSANREVTEAFF
D: .; size: .; J: TRBJ1-5; V: TRBV6-6; DNA: TGTGCCAGCAGTTACGCGGGAGGAGGTCAGCCCCAGCATTTT; CDR3: CASSYAGGGQPQHF
D: .; size: few; J: TRBJ1-1; V: TRBV12-3/TRBV12-4; DNA: TGTGCCTCCCGAGCCCTGAACACTGAAGCTTTCTTT; CDR3: CASRALNTEAFF
D: .; size: .; J: TRBJ2-3; V: TRBV9; DNA: TGTGCCAGCAGCGTAGGGGTATGGAGCACAGATACGCAGTATTTT; CDR3: CASSVGVWSTDTQYF
D: .; size: many; J: TRBJ2-5; V: TRBV4-1; DNA: TGCGCCAGCAGCCCGGGACTGGAAGAGACCCAGTACTTC; CDR3: CASSPGLEETQYF
D: .; size: many; J: TRBJ1-2; V: TRBV12-3/TRBV12-4; DNA: TGTGCCAGCAGTCCTGGGATCGATGGCTACACCTTC; CDR3: CASSPGIDGYTF
D: .; size: .; J: TRBJ2-2; V: TRBV7-3; DNA: TGTGCCAGCAGCTCCGACAGAACCGGGGAGCTGTTTTTT; CDR3: CASSSDRTGELFF
D: .; size: .; J: TRBJ2-1; V: TRBV7-2; DNA: TGTGCCAGCAGCCTAAGGCGGTTGGGGAATGAGCAGTTCTTC; CDR3: CASSLRRLGNEQFF
D: TRBD2; size: .; J: TRBJ2-7; V: TRBV7-9; DNA: TGTGCCAGCAGCACTAGCGGGAGTATCGCCTACGAGCAGTACTTC; CDR3: CASSTSGSIAYEQYF
D: .; size: few; J: TRBJ1-1; V: TRBV7-8; DNA: TGTGCCAGCAGCTCAACCGCGGCGGGGGCCTCTGAAGCTTTCTTT; CDR3: CASSSTAAGASEAFF
D: TRBD1; size: .; J: TRBJ1-1; V: TRBV2; DNA: TGTGCCAGCAGAGTGGACAGGGGAAAGAACACTGAAGCTTTCTTT; CDR3: CASRVDRGKNTEAFF
D: TRBD1; size: few; J: TRBJ2-7; V: TRBV4-1; DNA: TGCGCCAGCAGCCAACCGGGACAGGGGTTCGAGCAGTACTTC; CDR3: CASSQPGQGFEQYF
D: TRBD2; size: once; J: TRBJ2-7; V: TRBV18; DNA: TGTGCCAGCTCACCACCACAGGCGGGGGGCTACGAGCAGTACTTC; CDR3: CASSPPQAGGYEQYF
D: TRBD2; size: few; J: TRBJ2-1; V: TRBV19; DNA: TGTGCCAGTTCGACTAGCGGGATTGAGCAGTTCTTC; CDR3: CASSTSGIEQFF
D: .; size: .; J: TRBJ2-7; V: TRBV27; DNA: TGTGCCAGCAGTTTTATCGGTGGGGTTAGCTCCTACGAGCAGTACTTC; CDR3: CASSFIGGVSSYEQYF
D: .; size: few; J: TRBJ2-3; V: TRBV7-2; DNA: TGTGCCAGCAGCTTAGAAGGTGGCAGCTGGACTAGTCAGGGGACAGATACGCAGTATTTT; CDR3: CASSLEGGSWTSQGTDTQYF
D: .; size: few; J: TRBJ1-2; V: TRBV7-8; DNA: TGTGCCAGCAGCCGCGGCCCAGAGGCTAACTATGGCTACACCTTC; CDR3: CASSRGPEANYGYTF
D: .; size: once; J: TRBJ1-2; V: TRBV7-2; DNA: TGTGCCAGCAGCTTAGAAGGGGAAGCTAACTATGGCTACACCTTC; CDR3: CASSLEGEANYGYTF
D: .; size: .; J: TRBJ2-5; V: TRBV5-1; DNA: TGCGCCAGCAGCTTGGCCTACAGGGTGCCGGAGTACTTC; CDR3: CASSLAYRVPEYF
D: .; size: .; J: TRBJ1-2; V: TRBV12-3/TRBV12-4; DNA: TGTGCCAGCAGCCCCCCCCTGAACAGGGTTAATGGCTACACCTTC; CDR3: CASSPPLNRVNGYTF
D: TRBD1; size: few; J: TRBJ2-5; V: TRBV13; DNA: TGTGCCAGCAGCCACCGGACAGGTGAATTACGGTCGGAGACCCAGTACTTC; CDR3: CASSHRTGELRSETQYF
D: TRBD1; size: .; J: TRBJ1-2; V: TRBV3-1; DNA: TGTGCCAGCAGCCAAGAGACAGGGCGGTCGGGCTACACCTTC; CDR3: CASSQETGRSGYTF
D: .; size: few; J: TRBJ2-2; V: TRBV9; DNA: TGTGCCAGCAGCGTAGAAGGCCGATGGAACACCGGGGAGCTGTTTTTT; CDR3: CASSVEGRWNTGELFF
D: .; size: .; J: TRBJ1-1; V: TRBV7-9; DNA: TGTGCCAGCAGCCCCAGCTACAGGGTAGGGACTGAAGCTTTCTTT; CDR3: CASSPSYRVGTEAFF
D: .; size: .; J: TRBJ2-3; V: TRBV5-6; DNA: TGTGCCAGCAGTCCCGTAGGGTTTCCCGTGGATACGCAGTATTTT; CDR3: CASSPVGFPVDTQYF
D: TRBD1; size: many; J: TRBJ2-7; V: TRBV19; DNA: TGTGCCAGTAGTACCAACCGGGACAGGGGCGGCTACGAGCAGTACTTC; CDR3: CASSTNRDRGGYEQYF
D: .; size: few; J: TRBJ1-2; V: TRBV7-9; DNA: TGTGCCAGCAGCTTAGCGGCAGGGTATGGCTACACCTTC; CDR3: CASSLAAGYGYTF
D: .; size: medium-sized; J: TRBJ2-7; V: TRBV7-9; DNA: TGTGCCAGCAGCTTAGGCCCAGGGCGTTACGAGCAGTACTTC; CDR3: CASSLGPGRYEQYF
D: .; size: .; J: TRBJ2-5; V: TRBV5-1; DNA: TGCGCCAGCAGCTTGGCCGGAAGCCACGGAGCCCAAGAGACCCAGTACTTC; CDR3: CASSLAGSHGAQETQYF
D: .; size: few; J: TRBJ2-3; V: TRBV5-1; DNA: TGCGCCAGCCGACCAACCGGGGGGCGCACAGATACGCAGTATTTT; CDR3: CASRPTGGRTDTQYF
D: .; size: .; J: TRBJ2-1; V: TRBV12-3/TRBV12-4; DNA: TGTGCCAGCAGTCCTCCCACATACTTGACCCTCGTGCGGAGCTCCTACAATGAGCAGTTCTTC; CDR3: CASSPPTYLTLVRSSYNEQFF
D: TRBD1; size: few; J: TRBJ1-5; V: TRBV7-9; DNA: TGTGCCAGCAGCTTGGGGAAACAGGGGGCTTATCAGCCCCAGCATTTT; CDR3: CASSLGKQGAYQPQHF
D: .; size: few; J: TRBJ1-2; V: TRBV5-1; DNA: TGCGCCAGCATCTTGGTACAGAACTATGGCTACACCTTC; CDR3: CASILVQNYGYTF
D: .; size: few; J: TRBJ2-1; V: TRBV24-1; DNA: TGTGCCACCAGTGATAAATCTCTAGCATCCTACAATGAGCAGTTCTTC; CDR3: CATSDKSLASYNEQFF